Below are 6 T cell receptor beta chains sequenced from a single sample in a study of response to subunit inactivated influenza vaccine. MiXCR was run by TCRdb on the RT-PCR reads, yielding one entry per CDR3 protein. The table records some 600,000 distinct CDR3 sequences, 11% to 15% of them present only once. The sequenced sample was PBMCs from blood, obtained 14 to 15 days before vaccination. The source is a middle-aged man who received an inactivated influenza vaccine.

The V gene is TRBV18, the J gene TRBJ2-5; 8 bases map to TRBD1. The junction had 1 base not matched to a gene; V was cut back by 3 bases and J by 4 bases. Per germline, CDR1 KGHSH and CDR2 LQKENI. This CDR3 spans 13 amino acids. The chain's CDR3 is CASSPGQVETQYF. CDR3 coding DNA: TGTGCCAGCTCACCGGGACAGGTAGAGACCCAGTACTTC.

The rearrangement links TRBV5-1 to TRBJ2-1; 8 bases are shared with TRBD2. The CDR3 spans 15 residues. Germline assignment: CDR1 SGHRS and CDR2 YFSETQ. V was clipped by 5 bases and J by 3 bases; unmatched bases: 7. The CDR3 DNA reads as TGCGCCAGCAGTACAAGCGGGAGCGGCTACAATGAGCAGTTCTTC. It is translated as CASSTSGSGYNEQFF.

The table lists this clonotype with a few counts. The rearrangement uses TRBV25-1 and TRBJ1-5; no firm D call. V was clipped by 6 bases and J by 6 bases, with 18 bases between them. Germline V gives CDR1 MGHDK, CDR2 SYGVNS. The CDR3 sequence is 15 residues long. The CDR3 protein is CASSDGLYGSQPQHF. DNA of the CDR3: TGTGCCAGCAGCGACGGGCTTTACGGGAGTCAGCCCCAGCATTTT. The complete variable domain, with remaining parts taken from reference TRBV25-1 and TRBJ1-5, reads EADIYQTPRYLVIGTGKKITLECSQTMGHDKMYWYQQDPGMELHLIHYSYGVNSTEKGDLSSESTVSRIRTEHFPLTLESARPSHTSQYLCASSDGLYGSQPQHFGDGTRLSIL.

This clonotype was detected only a few times. The chain combines TRBV6-1 with TRBJ2-1; D is unresolved. There are 13 residues in the CDR3. Germline V CDR1 and CDR2: MNHNS, SASEGT. The V gene lost 4 bases and the J gene lost 6 bases, with 10 bases spanning the gap. CDR3 loop: CASSGYGVNEQFF. For the CDR3, the DNA is TGTGCCAGCAGTGGTTATGGGGTCAATGAGCAGTTCTTC.

This clonotype was counted a few times. The gene calls are TRBV28 and TRBJ2-7; TRBD2 matches 13 bases. Germline CDR1 MDHEN, CDR2 SYDVKM. V was clipped by 5 bases and J by 6 bases; unmatched bases: 10. CDR3 length equals 16 residues. Here the CDR3 DNA reads TGTGCCAGCAGTACTACCGGGACTAGCGGGGCCGCCGAGCAGTACTTC. Translating gives CASSTTGTSGAAEQYF.

In DNA, the CDR3 is TGTGCCAGCAGTGCGGCCGGGGGAGGGTACGAGCAGTACTTC. Its translation is CASSAAGGGYEQYF. This chain connects TRBV6-1 to TRBJ2-7, with TRBD2 identical over 7 bases. Germline V CDR1 and CDR2: MNHNS, SASEGT. Trimming removed 4 bases from V and 4 bases from J; junction bases left unmatched: 7. This CDR3 is 14 amino acids long.